These 6 T cell receptor beta chains share one sample of origin, sequenced in a study of T cell responses to AZD1222 COVID-19 vaccine. TCRdb's table, derived via immunoSEQ multiplex PCR, lists solely in-frame clones and lacks some. The table lists about 83,000 clones, around 88% of them singletons. Sample: peripheral blood, taken on day 0 of AZD1222 vaccination. The receptors stem from an adult in good health.

CDR3 coding DNA: TGTGCCAGCAGTTTACGACAGGGGGCCGGTCAGCCCCAGCATTTT. Its translation: CASSLRQGAGQPQHF. The V and J genes are TRBV28 and TRBJ1-5; 10 positions match TRBD1. The CDR3 sequence is 15 residues long. Germline V gives CDR1 MDHEN, CDR2 SYDVKM. With V trimmed by 2 bases and J by 6 bases, 4 bases remained unmatched.

The gene calls are TRBV5-5 and TRBJ1-2; possible D gene TRBD1, 5 bases. Germline lookup yields CDR1 SGHKS and CDR2 YYEKEE (reference sequence). V was shortened by 3 bases and J by 4 bases, with 19 bases between the two germline ends. The CDR3 runs 16 residues. The CDR3 loop is CASSSPTGKRGYGYTF. CDR3 nucleotides: TGTGCCAGCAGCTCCCCAACAGGAAAGAGGGGCTATGGCTACACCTTC.

This clone showed up just once. The chain has TRBV16 and TRBJ1-3; TRBD1 might be the D (5 bases). Germline V gene lookup returns CDR1 KGHSY and CDR2 FQNENV. This CDR3 spans 15 amino acids. Deletions cut 0 bases from V and 9 bases from J, with 15 bases between. The CDR3, as DNA: TGTGCCAGCAGCCAATCACAGTCTTTCGGGGCCACCATATATTTT. It encodes CASSQSQSFGATIYF.

This clone has more than one count but fewer than ten. J is TRBJ1-1 and V is TRBV12-3 or TRBV12-4; D is unresolved. The CDR3 length is 13 residues. Deletions cut 4 bases from V and 1 base from J, with 7 bases between. CDR3 in amino acids: CASSYSANTEAFF. As DNA, the CDR3 is TGTGCCAGCAGTTACTCAGCGAACACTGAAGCTTTCTTT.

The chain links TRBV10-3 to TRBJ2-2; the D gene could be TRBD1 or TRBD2 (5 bases each). This CDR3 has 15 amino acids. Germline V gives CDR1 ENHRY, CDR2 SYGVKD. V was cut by 2 bases and J by 2 bases, with 9 bases left in between. The CDR3 nucleotides read TGTGCCATCAGTGAGGGTGGGACCAACACCGGGGAGCTGTTTTTT. It is translated as CAISEGGTNTGELFF.

The chain links TRBV30 to TRBJ2-7, with TRBD1 matching 10 bases. The junction had 8 bases not matched to a gene; V was cut back by 0 bases and J by 6 bases. The CDR3 spans 15 residues. The V gene's germline CDR1 is GTSNPN and CDR2 SVGIG (reference sequence). The CDR3 DNA follows: TGTGCCTGGAGTGTAAACCCCGGACAGGGGGTCGAGCAGTACTTC. Its protein product is CAWSVNPGQGVEQYF.